This T cell receptor beta chain originates from a study of CD8+ T cells in alopecia areata listed by TCRdb under 2018. Regarding the research as a whole: To study T cell clonal expansion in alopecia areata, the researchers applied high-throughput TCRbeta sequencing to both the C3H/HeJ mouse model and human patients. Scalp tissue and sorted CD4+ and CD8+ peripheral blood T cells from patchy and totalis/universalis alopecia areata patients and from healthy controls were covered by human TCRbeta sequencing. Clonality in the scalp was compared among normal scalp (n=4), patchy alopecia areata scalp (n=8), and alopecia totalis/universalis scalp (n=8). RNA was obtained with the PAXgene miRNA kit for fixed scalp, the miRNeasy kit for PBMCs, and the RNeasy kit for mouse skin. Amplification of TCRbeta CDR3 regions was done by immunoSEQ multiplex PCR using 35 Vbeta forward primers and 13 Jbeta reverse primers.

Library creation used the immunoSEQ multiplex PCR assay. For TCR sequencing, RNA was extracted from every sample and reverse transcribed into cDNA to serve as template. First-strand cDNA was synthesized using SuperScript III with a 2:1 mix of oligo-dT and random hexamers. Amplification bias was assessed with a synthetic immune receptor repertoire, and residual bias was removed computationally. The source study handled its data this way. Raw reads were preprocessed for error removal, and CDR3 was defined according to IMGT conventions as running from the conserved cysteine to phenylalanine. Clonality was computed by normalizing Shannon entropy by log2 of the number of productive unique TCRs and subtracting the result from 1. Whether scalp clones were CD4 or CD8 was inferred by matching scalp TCRbeta sequences against CD4 and CD8 repertoires sorted from blood. TCRdb took this table from immuneACCESS and kept in-frame rearrangements with V and J called. Such tables lack part of the clones; where checked against another copy, unresolved V genes explain under half of the gap, and the rest is unexplained. For V, J and clone size, that table is used; D and trimming come from the DNA. Recorded for this sample are about 150,000 clones; 62% of them occurred a single time. 35% to 40% of the sample is taken by the ten largest.

V loses 1 base of germline sequence and J loses 3 bases, and the interval between the two ends is 11 bases. CDR1 MNHNY and CDR2 SVGAGI were looked up in the germline V gene (reference sequence). The CDR3, from cysteine to phenylalanine, totals 15 residues. The kept DNA is CDR3 alone, 45 bases in frame from the first base. Paper-wide results and their limitations: Shared TCR sequences between patients were less evident than in mice, which may be partly attributable to HLA diversity in the patient population. Lesional scalp, especially in alopecia totalis/universalis, showed higher clonality and more expanded CD8+ clones than normal scalp, suggesting antigenic drive. Resident alphabeta T cells in normal human skin are also sequenced, complicating scalp TCR repertoire analysis, unlike mouse skin dominated by gammadelta T cells.

PBMCs were isolated by density centrifugation and stained for CD3, CD4 and CD8, after which CD4+ and CD8+ T cells were sorted on a FACSAria. Scalp biopsies and blood samples were obtained from unaffected controls. In regard to this clone: This clone's antigen is unknown. It has no much larger one-base neighbor in the sample; base qualities were not kept.

The V gene is TRBV6-6 and the J gene is TRBJ2-3; TRBD2 might be the D gene, on 6 matching bases. The TCR was taken from a human donor in good health. Sequenced input: CD8+ T cells sorted from blood. The CDR3 amino acid sequence is: CASSYWVGGTDTQYF. The nucleotide sequence is given as TGTGCCAGCAGTTACTGGGTGGGGGGAACAGATACGCAGTATTTT.